The source of this T cell receptor beta chain is a study of blood T cell repertoires in COVID-19. About the study: Whether acute or convalescent, the COVID-19 samples came from the United States, Italy and Spain.

Original analysis: Amplification of reference gene primers was used by the study to estimate nucleated cell counts. Clones were read by immunoSEQ multiplex PCR, and TCRdb kept only the in-frame ones, dropping some. Clone size and V and J calls were adopted from that table, with D and trimming inferred from the DNA. The table has 150,000 to 200,000 clones, roughly 85% seen once. Germline CDR1 and CDR2: MDHEN and SYDVKM. V gave up 5 bases and J gave up 13 bases, with 12 bases separating them. The CDR3 spans 11 residues. This clone showed up just once. Sequencing was carried out using peripheral blood. The chain carries TRBV28 and TRBJ2-1; D is possibly TRBD2 (6 bases). This clonotype was obtained from a man aged 55-75 years with acute or convalescent COVID-19. The CDR3 here is CASSPTRIQFF. DNA for the CDR3: TGTGCCAGCAGTCCGACTAGGATCCAGTTCTTC.